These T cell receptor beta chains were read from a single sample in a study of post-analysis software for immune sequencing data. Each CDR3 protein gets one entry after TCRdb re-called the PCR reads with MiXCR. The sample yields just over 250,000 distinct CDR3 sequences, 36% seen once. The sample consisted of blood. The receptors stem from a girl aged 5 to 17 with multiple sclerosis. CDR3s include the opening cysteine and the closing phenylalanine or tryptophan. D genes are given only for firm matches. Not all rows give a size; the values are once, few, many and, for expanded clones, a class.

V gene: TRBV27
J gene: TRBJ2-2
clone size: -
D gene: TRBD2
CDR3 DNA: TGTGCCAGCAGGTCCCCGGGACTAGCGGCGACCGGGGAGCTGTTTTTT
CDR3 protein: CASRSPGLAATGELFF

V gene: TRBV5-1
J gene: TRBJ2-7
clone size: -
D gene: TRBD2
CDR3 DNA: TGCGCCGGCAGCTTGGGGCGGGGGTACGAGCAGTACTTC
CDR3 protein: CAGSLGRGYEQYF

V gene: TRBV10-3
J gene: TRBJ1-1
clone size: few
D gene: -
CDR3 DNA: TGTGCCACCGCTACAGTTACCCTGAACACTGAAGCTTTCTTT
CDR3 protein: CATATVTLNTEAFF

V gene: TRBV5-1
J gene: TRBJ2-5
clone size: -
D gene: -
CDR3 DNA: TGCGCCAGCAGCTTGGGCCCCCTGGAGACCCAGTACTTC
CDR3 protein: CASSLGPLETQYF

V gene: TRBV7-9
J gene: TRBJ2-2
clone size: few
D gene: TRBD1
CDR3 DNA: TGTGCCAGCAGCTTAGAAGGACAGGTCGGGGACACCGGGGAGCTGTTTTTT
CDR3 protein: CASSLEGQVGDTGELFF

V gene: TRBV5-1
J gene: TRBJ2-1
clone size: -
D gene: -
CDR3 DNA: TGCGCCAGCACCCCAGCGGACCCTGGGAATGAGCAGTTCTTC
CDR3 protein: CASTPADPGNEQFF

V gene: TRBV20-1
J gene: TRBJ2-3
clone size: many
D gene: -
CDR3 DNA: TGCAGTGCCCACAGGGCCGCCGGGGGGACGGGGACGCAGTATTTT
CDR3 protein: CSAHRAAGGTGTQYF

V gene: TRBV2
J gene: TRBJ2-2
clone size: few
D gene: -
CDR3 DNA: TGTGCCAGCAGACAGATAGCGGTGAACACCGGGGAGCTGTTTTTT
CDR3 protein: CASRQIAVNTGELFF

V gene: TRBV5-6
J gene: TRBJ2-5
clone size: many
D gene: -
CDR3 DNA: TGTGCCAGCAGCCCCCTGGCACCAGGGCTGATAGAGACCCAGTACTTC
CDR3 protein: CASSPLAPGLIETQYF

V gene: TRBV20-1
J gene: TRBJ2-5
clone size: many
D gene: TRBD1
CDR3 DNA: TGCAGTGCTGGACGGGACAGAACTAAAGAGACCCAGTACTTC
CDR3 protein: CSAGRDRTKETQYF

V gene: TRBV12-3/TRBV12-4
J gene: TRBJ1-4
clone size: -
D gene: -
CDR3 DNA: TGTGCCAGCAGTTTAACCTCCGGAAATGAAAAACTGTTTTTT
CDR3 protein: CASSLTSGNEKLFF

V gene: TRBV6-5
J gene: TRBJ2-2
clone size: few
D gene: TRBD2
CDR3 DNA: TGTGCCAGCAGTTACATTCGCTTCGGACTAGCGGGAGTGGCCGGGGAGCTGTTTTTT
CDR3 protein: CASSYIRFGLAGVAGELFF

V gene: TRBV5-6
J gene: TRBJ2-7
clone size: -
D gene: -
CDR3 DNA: TGTGCCAGCAACGGGTTAGCGGAGAGCTCCTACAATGAGCAGTACTTC
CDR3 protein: CASNGLAESSYNEQYF

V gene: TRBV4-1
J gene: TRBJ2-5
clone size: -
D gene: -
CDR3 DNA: TGCGCCAGCAGCCGAGTAAATCAGGGTGTGGAGCAGTACTTC
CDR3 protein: CASSRVNQGVEQYF

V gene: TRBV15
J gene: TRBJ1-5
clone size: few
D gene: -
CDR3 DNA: TGTGCCACCAGCAGAGAGGCAGGGGTAGGTCAGCCCCAGCATTTT
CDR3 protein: CATSREAGVGQPQHF

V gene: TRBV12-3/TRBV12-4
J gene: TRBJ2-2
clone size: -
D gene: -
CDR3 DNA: TGTGCCAGTTTAGGGACGAACACCGGGGAGCTGTTTTTT
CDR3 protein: CASLGTNTGELFF

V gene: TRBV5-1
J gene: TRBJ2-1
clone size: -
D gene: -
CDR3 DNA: TGCGCCAGCAGCTTGGACGGGGGCCAGGACAATGAGCAGTTCTTC
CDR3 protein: CASSLDGGQDNEQFF

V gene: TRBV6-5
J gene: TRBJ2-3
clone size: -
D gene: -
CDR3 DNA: TGTGCCAGCAGGCCAGCCTTTGGATTTGGCACAGATACGCAGTATTTT
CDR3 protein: CASRPAFGFGTDTQYF

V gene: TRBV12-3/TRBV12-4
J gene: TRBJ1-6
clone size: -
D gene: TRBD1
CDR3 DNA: TGTGCCAGCAGTTTGGACAGGGCGTTAGCTAACCTCCACTTT
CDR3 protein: CASSLDRALANLHF

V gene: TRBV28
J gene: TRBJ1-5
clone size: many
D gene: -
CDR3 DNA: TGTGCCAGCACCTTACTCAATCAGCCCCAGCATTTT
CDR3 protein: CASTLLNQPQHF

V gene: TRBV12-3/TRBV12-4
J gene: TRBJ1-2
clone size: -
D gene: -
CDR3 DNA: TGTGCCAGCAGTTCTCACGACTACTATGGCTACACCTTC
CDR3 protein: CASSSHDYYGYTF

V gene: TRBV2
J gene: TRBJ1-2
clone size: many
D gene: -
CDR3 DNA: TGTGCCAGCAGTGTAGACTCCCGGCGAGGCTACACCTTC
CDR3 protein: CASSVDSRRGYTF

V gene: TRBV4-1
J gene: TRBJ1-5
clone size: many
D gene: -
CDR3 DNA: TGCGCCAGCAGCCAAGGGGGTGCTCAGCCCCAGCATTTT
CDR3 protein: CASSQGGAQPQHF

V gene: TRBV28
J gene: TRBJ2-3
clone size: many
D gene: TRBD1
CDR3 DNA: TGTGCCAGCAGTTTATATCAGGGGGCATCCACAGATACGCAGTATTTT
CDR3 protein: CASSLYQGASTDTQYF

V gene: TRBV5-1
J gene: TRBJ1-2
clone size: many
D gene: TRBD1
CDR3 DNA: TGCGCCAGCAGCTTGGTCGGGGACAGGGCCTATGGCTACACCTTC
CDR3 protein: CASSLVGDRAYGYTF

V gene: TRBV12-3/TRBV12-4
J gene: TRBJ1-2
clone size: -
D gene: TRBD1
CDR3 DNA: TGTGCCAGCAGTTTAGGTGGTCAGGGGGTATATGGCTACACCTTC
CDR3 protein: CASSLGGQGVYGYTF

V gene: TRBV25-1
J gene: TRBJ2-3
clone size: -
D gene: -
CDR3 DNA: TGTGCCAGCAGAGGAGTGAGGGGCACAGATACGCAGTATTTT
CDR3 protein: CASRGVRGTDTQYF

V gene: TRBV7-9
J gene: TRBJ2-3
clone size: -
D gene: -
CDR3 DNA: TGTGCCAGCAGCCTAGGGCCCGGGGGCTCGACAGATACGCAGTATTTT
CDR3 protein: CASSLGPGGSTDTQYF

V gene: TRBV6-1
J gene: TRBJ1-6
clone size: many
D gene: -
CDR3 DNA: TGTGCCAGCAGTACCGGGCCCAGTGGTTATTCACCCCTCCACTTT
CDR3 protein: CASSTGPSGYSPLHF

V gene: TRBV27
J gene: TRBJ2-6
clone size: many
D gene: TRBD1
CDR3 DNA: TGTGCCAGCAGTTGGGGTCAGGGGGCGCCCGGGGCCAACGTCCTGACTTTC
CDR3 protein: CASSWGQGAPGANVLTF

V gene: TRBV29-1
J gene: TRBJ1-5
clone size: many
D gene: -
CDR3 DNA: TGCAGCGTTGGTGGGGGGCCAGCGGGTCAGCCCCAGCATTTT
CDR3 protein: CSVGGGPAGQPQHF

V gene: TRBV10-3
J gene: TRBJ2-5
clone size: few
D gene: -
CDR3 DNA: TGTGCCATCAGTGAGGGGCCGAGCGAATCGGGAGAGACCCAGTACTTC
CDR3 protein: CAISEGPSESGETQYF

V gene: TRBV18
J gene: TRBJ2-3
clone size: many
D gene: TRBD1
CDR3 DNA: TGTGCCAGCTCACCGTCCTTGGGACAGCTCTCCACAGATACGCAGTATTTT
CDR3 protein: CASSPSLGQLSTDTQYF

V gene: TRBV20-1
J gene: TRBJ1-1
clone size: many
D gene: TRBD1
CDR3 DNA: TGCAGTGCTATCCCGGGACAGGGGGCGCCTGCGGCTTTCTTT
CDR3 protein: CSAIPGQGAPAAFF

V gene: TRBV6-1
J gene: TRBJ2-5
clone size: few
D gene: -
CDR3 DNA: TGTGCCAGCAGGGCTGATGTGCAGGACGGGACCCAGTACTTC
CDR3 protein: CASRADVQDGTQYF